What follows are 21 T cell receptor beta chains derived from one specimen sequenced in a study of radiotherapy plus CTLA-4 blockade in lung cancer. Generated by immunoSEQ multiplex PCR, the TCRdb table keeps only in-frame clones and is missing some. This table has just over 60,000 clones, about 72% appearing once. The specimen comprised peripheral blood, sampled from a patient treated with radiotherapy plus ipilimumab. Every receptor here comes from a human donor with non-small cell lung cancer who had a complete response to radiotherapy plus ipilimumab.

The chain employs TRBV4-3 and TRBJ1-1; possible D gene TRBD1, 5 bases. Germline lookup yields CDR1 LGHNA and CDR2 YSLEER. Trimming removed 0 bases at V and 5 bases at J, with 10 bases between. The CDR3 spans 14 residues. CDR3 in DNA: TGCGCCAGCAGCCAAGATGAATGGGGGACTGAAGCTTTCTTT. It yields the protein CASSQDEWGTEAFF.

This rearrangement joins TRBV10-3 to TRBJ2-7, with 7 positions matching TRBD1. V gave up 3 bases and J gave up 2 bases; unmatched junction bases: 7. The CDR3 extends over 15 amino acids. Germline V gives CDR1 ENHRY, CDR2 SYGVKD. The CDR3 here is CAISDIGGRAYEQYF. The CDR3 nucleotides read TGTGCCATCAGTGACATAGGGGGCAGGGCCTACGAGCAGTACTTC.

The chain uses TRBV7-9 and TRBJ1-2; no clear D. Trimming left V 5 bases short and J 0 bases short, with 4 bases between. The length of the CDR3 is 12 residues. CDR1 and CDR2 from the germline V gene are SEHNR and FQNEAQ (reference sequence). This CDR3 reads CASSASNYGYTF. CDR3 DNA sequence: TGTGCCAGCAGCGCCTCTAACTATGGCTACACCTTC. Full variable domain (missing parts from reference TRBV7-9 and TRBJ1-2): DTGVSQNPRHKITKRGQNVTFRCDPISEHNRLYWYRQTLGQGPEFLTYFQNEAQLEKSRLLSDRFSAERPKGSFSTLEIQRTEQGDSAMYLCASSASNYGYTFGSGTRLTVV.

This clone occurred a few times. The chain uses TRBV30 and TRBJ2-7; TRBD2 matches 13 bases. The V segment lost 2 bases and the J segment 6 bases; nucleotides outside the gene matches: 7. The germline V gene encodes CDR1 GTSNPN and CDR2 SVGIG (reference sequence). This CDR3 spans 15 amino acids. The CDR3 DNA follows: TGTGCCTGGAGTCGGAAGACTAGCGGGAGGAGCGAGCAGTACGTC. Translation gives CAWSRKTSGRSEQYV.

This clone was detected once. The chain joins TRBV5-1 to TRBJ2-2; no clear D gene. CDR1 SGHRS and CDR2 YFSETQ come from the germline V gene. Between the trimmed V and J ends, which lost 5 bases and 3 bases, there was a span of 5 bases. The CDR3 consists of 12 residues. CDR3 region: CASRVDTGELFF. In DNA form, the CDR3 reads TGCGCCAGCAGGGTTGACACCGGGGAGCTGTTTTTT.

The gene calls are TRBV9 and TRBJ2-2, with no clear D. Trimming pared 3 bases from V and 2 bases from J, leaving 17 bases between. The length of the CDR3 is 17 residues. In germline, CDR1 is SGDLS, CDR2 YYNGEE. The CDR3 loop is CASSGIGQPLNTGELFF. The CDR3 DNA is TGTGCCAGCAGCGGTATAGGTCAGCCTCTCAACACCGGGGAGCTGTTTTTT.

This clone showed up just a few times. The chain uses TRBV7-6 and TRBJ1-1, with 7 bases matching TRBD1. CDR1 is SGHVS and CDR2 is FNYEAQ in the germline V gene. V gave up 5 bases and J gave up 0 bases; unmatched junction bases: 9. The CDR3 length is 16 residues. In DNA form, the CDR3 reads TGTGCCAGCAGCCTTCGACCGGACAGGATGAACACTGAAGCTTTCTTT. Amino acid sequence: CASSLRPDRMNTEAFF.

The chain couples TRBV4-1 to TRBJ1-5, with a tentative D call TRBD1 (6 bases). Germline loops: CDR1 MGHRA, CDR2 YSYEKL. CDR3 length: 14 amino acids. V was trimmed by 1 base and J by 6 bases, leaving 10 bases between them. The CDR3 region is CASSQVPRGQPQHF. CDR3 nucleotide sequence: TGCGCCAGCAGCCAAGTTCCCAGGGGTCAGCCCCAGCATTTT.

J is TRBJ1-1 and V is TRBV10-3, with TRBD1 matching 8 bases. Losses at the gene ends were 3 bases for V and 6 bases for J; bases not matched to a gene: 6. This CDR3 spans 14 amino acids. Looked up from germline, CDR1 is ENHRY and CDR2 is SYGVKD. CDR3 nucleotides: TGTGCCATCAGTGACACCCAGGGGGCCCCTGAAGCTTTCTTT. It codes for CAISDTQGAPEAFF.

The CDR3 loop reads CASSRGQGRETQYF. In nucleotides, the CDR3 is TGCGCCAGCAGCCGGGGACAGGGCCGAGAGACCCAGTACTTC. The chain is built from TRBV4-1 and TRBJ2-5; TRBD1 matches at 9 bases. Per germline, CDR1 MGHRA and CDR2 YSYEKL. CDR3 length: 14 amino acids. The ends lost 4 bases at V and 4 bases at J; junction bases unmatched: 4.

This chain links TRBV2 with TRBJ2-7; maybe TRBD1 (7 bases). The CDR3 is made up of 14 amino acids. CDR1 is SNHLY and CDR2 is FYNNEI in the germline V gene. Trimming removed 4 bases at V and 5 bases at J, with 15 bases between. The chain's CDR3 is CASSVAGRGDEQYF. DNA for the CDR3: TGTGCCAGCAGTGTCGCGGGCAGGGGGGACGAGCAGTACTTC.

The chain couples TRBV29-1 to TRBJ2-6; TRBD1 aligns across 8 bases. Germline lookup yields CDR1 SQVTM and CDR2 ANQGSEA. J was trimmed by 2 bases and V by 6 bases; bases with no gene match: 6. The CDR3 consists of 15 residues. CDR3 bases: TGCAGCGTCCGAGGACAGGGTGCTGGGGCCAACGTCCTGACTTTC. Translated: CSVRGQGAGANVLTF.

The rearrangement joins TRBV15 to TRBJ1-5, with D unresolved. From germline, CDR1 is LNHNV and CDR2 YYDKDF (reference sequence). This CDR3 region has 12 residues. V dropped 2 bases and J dropped 4 bases, with 3 bases sitting between them. This CDR3 reads CATSRRNQPQHF. CDR3 nucleotides: TGTGCCACCAGCAGAAGGAATCAGCCCCAGCATTTT.

In its sample, this clone was seen a few times. The same CDR3 arises from other DNA sequences in this sample as well. CDR3 in DNA: TGTGCCAGCAGCAGTGGACTTAACTATGGCTACACCTTC. It specifies CASSSGLNYGYTF. This chain connects TRBV5-4 to TRBJ1-2; D remains ambiguous. V was pared by 4 bases and J by 1 base, with 8 bases between. This CDR3 comprises 13 residues. The germline CDR1 and CDR2 sequences are SGHNT and YYREEE (reference sequence).

The gene calls are TRBV11-2 and TRBJ2-3, with 12 nucleotides matching TRBD2. CDR1 and CDR2 (germline): SGHAT, FQNNGV. J gave up 5 bases and V 5 bases, and 8 bases lay outside the gene matches. CDR3 size: 16 residues. DNA of the CDR3: TGTGCCAGCAGCATTCGACTAGCGGGAGTAGTAGATACGCAGTATTTT. It yields the protein CASSIRLAGVVDTQYF.

The chain couples TRBV27 to TRBJ2-5; possible D gene TRBD1, 6 bases. Germline assignment: CDR1 MNHEY and CDR2 SMNVEV (reference sequence). The CDR3 totals 14 residues. With 6 bases removed from V and 2 bases from J, the gap between germline ends came to 13 bases. The CDR3 coding sequence is TGTGCCAGCAGAGGGACACGGCAACAAGAGACCCAGTACTTC. As protein: CASRGTRQQETQYF.

The sample holds one count of this clone. The genes are TRBV19 and TRBJ1-5; 11 positions match TRBD1. The CDR3 is 15 amino acids. V was pared by 7 bases and J by 4 bases, with 6 bases of the junction left unmatched. Germline V lookup: CDR1 LNHDA, CDR2 SQIVND (reference sequence). CDR3 nucleotide sequence: TGTGCCAGTAACAGAGGGACAGGGGGAAATCAGCCCCAGCATTTT. Encoded protein: CASNRGTGGNQPQHF. Together with reference TRBV19 and TRBJ1-5, the CDR3 gives the full variable domain: DGGITQSPKYLFRKEGQNVTLSCEQNLNHDAMYWYRQDPGQGLRLIYYSQIVNDFQKGDIAEGYSVSREKKESFPLTVTSAQKNPTAFYLCASNRGTGGNQPQHFGDGTRLSIL.

The CDR3: CASSLFAGANTDTQYF. CDR3 sequence (DNA): TGTGCCAGCAGCTTATTCGCGGGAGCAAACACAGATACGCAGTATTTT. The V gene is TRBV7-2, the J gene TRBJ2-3; the match to TRBD2 covers 7 bases. CDR1 SGHTA and CDR2 FQGNSA come from the germline V gene. Trimming at V came to 2 bases and at J to 2 bases, leaving 7 bases not matched to a gene. The CDR3 is made up of 16 amino acids.

The chain has TRBV7-2 and TRBJ2-2; 14 nucleotides match TRBD2. Germline V CDR1 and CDR2: SGHTA, FQGNSA. The CDR3 totals 18 residues. J was trimmed by 4 bases and V by 1 base; bases with no gene match: 5. The CDR3 loop is CASSLVGTSGRGTGELFF. In DNA form, the CDR3 reads TGTGCCAGCAGCTTAGTTGGGACTAGCGGGAGAGGCACCGGGGAGCTGTTTTTT.

V and J are TRBV6-5 and TRBJ1-1; TRBD1 might be the D (5 bases). V was trimmed by 4 bases and J by 4 bases, leaving 16 bases between them. Germline CDR1 and CDR2: MNHEY and SVGAGI. The CDR3 consists of 15 residues. Here the CDR3 DNA reads TGTGCCAGCAGTTCCACGGGACTTCCGGGCACTGAAGCTTTCTTT. This codes for CASSSTGLPGTEAFF.

This clone showed up just once. The rearrangement links TRBV10-1 to TRBJ2-2; D gene ambiguous. Deletions cut 5 bases from V and 5 bases from J, with 9 bases between. The CDR3 totals 13 residues. Germline lookup yields CDR1 WNHNN and CDR2 SYGVQD (reference sequence). In DNA, the CDR3 is TGCGCCAGCAGTCTCACCTATACCGGGGAGCTGTTTTTT. Its translation: CASSLTYTGELFF.